A selection of T cell receptor beta chains follows, all from one sample in a study of memory CD4+ T cells and cytomegalovirus serostatus. Repertoires were generated with immunoSEQ multiplex PCR, while TCRdb's copy carries only in-frame clones and drops some. The sample yields roughly 49,000 clones, 82% seen once. The sequenced sample consisted of memory CD4+ T cells from blood. The receptors come from an adult in good health and CMV-seronegative. CDR3s include the opening cysteine and the closing phenylalanine or tryptophan.

V	J	CDR3
TRBV6-5	TRBJ1-1	CASSYSISANTEAFF
TRBV5-1	TRBJ1-3	CASRVTGSGNTIYF
TRBV29-1	TRBJ2-5	CSVEPEVGSRPQYF
TRBV7-9	TRBJ2-7	CASSEGGSSYEQYF
TRBV2	TRBJ2-5	CASSGDGKITETQYF
TRBV6-5	TRBJ1-1	CASRSDRGEAFF
TRBV19	TRBJ1-5	CASRPSGVGNQPQHF
TRBV5-4	TRBJ2-5	CASSLEWGAETQYF
TRBV10-3	TRBJ2-1	CAISERSPYNEQFF
TRBV19	TRBJ2-1	CASSLDRRFLSYNEQFF
TRBV2	TRBJ1-1	CASRVRGTEAFF
TRBV18	TRBJ2-1	CASSPREGRTPYNEQFF
TRBV9	TRBJ1-4	CASSPQGADGEKLFF
TRBV5-1	TRBJ2-4	CASSLGAGTGINIQYF
TRBV6-1	TRBJ2-1	CASSSPGISFF
TRBV28	TRBJ1-4	CASRQGNEKLFF
TRBV30	TRBJ1-2	CAWSHVHEGGHGYTF
TRBV7-2	TRBJ2-1	CASSLRTTSNEQFF
TRBV21-1	TRBJ1-2	CASSKEGQGLIYGYTF
TRBV6-5	TRBJ1-1	CASSYRRQDTEAFF
TRBV4-2	TRBJ1-2	CASSQESRGSNYGYTF
TRBV10-3	TRBJ2-1	CAIRGVTGDYNEQFF
TRBV30	TRBJ2-1	CAWSVSDRVNNEQFF
TRBV6-5	TRBJ2-7	CATRSGGGYEQYF
TRBV6-6	TRBJ1-5	CASSSTGAHAGQPQHF
TRBV6-4	TRBJ2-7	CATPGIRGLTYEQYF
TRBV28	TRBJ1-4	CASSRREPNEKLFF
TRBV29-1	TRBJ2-1	CSVGAGGAGNEQFF
TRBV7-9	TRBJ1-1	CASSLASVGGAEAFF
TRBV5-1	TRBJ2-7	CASGGQGYEQYF
TRBV30	TRBJ1-1	CAWSVSGGNTEAFF
TRBV29-1	TRBJ1-2	CSVKLGYYGYTF
TRBV19	TRBJ1-1	CASSLNRGHDTEAFF
TRBV6-5	TRBJ1-2	CASSLPGHGDGYTF
TRBV5-4	TRBJ2-7	CASSPMTSGGIYEQYF
TRBV7-2	TRBJ1-5	CASSLRSNQPQHF
TRBV4-2	TRBJ2-3	CASSQEVSGGFTDTQYF
TRBV28	TRBJ1-6	CASSRRAYNSPLHF
TRBV6-6	TRBJ1-2	CASSPKTRTAGGYTF
TRBV28	TRBJ2-6	CASSQGFSSGANVLTF
TRBV6-5	TRBJ1-6	CASSYGTGNSPLHF
TRBV19	TRBJ2-1	CASSILAGEKQFF
TRBV11-2	TRBJ2-3	CASSSYRGPNTDTQYF
TRBV10-2	TRBJ1-5	CASGGRGQIRMGNQPQHF
TRBV9	TRBJ2-7	CASSVALAGFYEQYF
TRBV6-1	TRBJ1-5	CASRSQGFSNQPQHF
TRBV7-2	TRBJ1-5	CASSLASTGNQPQHF
TRBV7-2	TRBJ1-2	CASSPSAGYGYTF
TRBV5-4	TRBJ1-5	CASSLGGTGGNQPQHF
TRBV5-5	TRBJ1-2	CASSSYTNYGYTF
TRBV28	TRBJ2-5	CASTLLTGGTRQETQYF